This T cell receptor beta chain was recorded in a study of blood T cell repertoires in COVID-19. CDR3 length: 15 amino acids. Trimming at V came to 6 bases and at J to 7 bases, leaving 12 bases not matched to a gene. The V gene's germline CDR1 is MGHDK and CDR2 SYGVNS. Sequencing used immunoSEQ multiplex PCR; TCRdb keeps in-frame clones, though not all of them. Among about 170,000 clones listed, over 80% were seen once. The sequenced sample was peripheral blood. The source is a woman older than 75 with COVID-19, enrolled during active disease. The chain is built from TRBV25-1 and TRBJ1-5; the match to TRBD1 covers 7 bases. CDR3 in amino acids: CASRETGTVQQPQHF. The CDR3 bases are TGTGCCAGCAGAGAGACAGGGACCGTCCAGCAGCCCCAGCATTTT. Full variable domain (missing parts from reference TRBV25-1 and TRBJ1-5): EADIYQTPRYLVIGTGKKITLECSQTMGHDKMYWYQQDPGMELHLIHYSYGVNSTEKGDLSSESTVSRIRTEHFPLTLESARPSHTSQYLCASRETGTVQQPQHFGDGTRLSIL.